This T cell receptor (beta chain) was sequenced for a study of cytomegalovirus exposure and HLA in healthy donors (dated by TCRdb to about 2017). At the level of the whole study: An earlier analysis of about 530 of the donors reported 276 Gb of sequence data and 100 million to 120 million unique TCR beta sequences obtained from about 170 million T cells. About 310 gigabases of sequencing data and around 87 million unique TCR sequences were included in an early release covering about 620 HLA-typed donors. Among the roughly 410 genotyped donors, around 81% belonged to the genetic ancestry cluster associated with self-reported Caucasian donors. The study aimed to test whether cataloging public T cell receptors could reveal signatures of past pathogen exposure. The T cell repertoires of 700 or so subjects were profiled by immunosequencing and related to cytomegalovirus serostatus. A separate validation cohort of about 110 different subjects was used in addition to the roughly 720-subject first cohort. High-throughput TCR immunosequencing, statistical association of individual TCRs with disease status, and machine learning were combined to predict cytomegalovirus infection status. A later analysis re-analyzed previously published TCR beta repertoires from approximately 670 donors and added high-resolution HLA genotyping to study TCR occurrence patterns. Rather than drawing on any new phenotypic data, the later analysis identified candidate immune exposures from TCR beta sequences and the way those sequences occurred across donors. In an earlier analysis of roughly 600 of the donors, high-throughput TCR beta sequencing was used to judge whether each TCR beta V gene segment behaved as functional or pseudogenic. Donor age, sex, ethnicity and CMV serostatus were collected together with the repertoire data. A later genetic analysis took genome-wide SNP genotypes for about 65% of the 666 donors and used that subset as a discovery cohort. All discovery cohort repertoires had been generated on a single sequencing platform. HLA typing included class I and class II loci at four-digit resolution. Typing coverage varied by locus: roughly 620-640 donors for A, B, C, DRB1 and DQB1; roughly 510 for DQA1; approximately 610 for DPA1; around 490 for DPB1. Roughly five DR-DQ haplotypes were treated as single units for association and clustering because of strong linkage in the cohort. Among about 410 genotyped donors of the cohort, an average of approximately 220,000 unique TCR beta nucleotide sequences was sequenced per donor, of which approximately 19% were non-productive. Summary of the overall study and its limitations: In the study, around 150 TCR beta chains were listed as associated with cytomegalovirus. Some 15 rarely observed V segments, including chromosome 9 orphons, were excluded from the earlier analysis of a few hundred of the donors because counts were too low. In a later genetic analysis, a missense DCLRE1C variant was associated with V-gene and J-gene trimming of TCR beta chains, and the association was replicated in an independent cohort. The authors suggested that the approach could potentially be extended to other disease states and immunological phenotypes. Only TCR beta chains were sequenced in this cohort, and the absence of alpha or paired-chain data limited detectable features. Strong co-occurrence of HLA alleles, especially DR and DQ, made assigning TCR associations to individual alleles difficult. In vitro tests confirmed that a few of the cytomegalovirus-associated TCR beta chains recognize cytomegalovirus antigens. While some public TCRs were present in many individuals, most TCR sequences turned up only very rarely across donors. In a later analysis, most CMV-associated TCR beta chains were found to appear HLA-restricted, with HLA associations seemingly driven largely by CMV exposure. In a later genetic analysis, fewer N-insertions in productive TCRs were reported among donors in an Asian-associated ancestry cluster than the roughly 640-donor mean. In a later analysis, HLA-associated TCR beta chains showed more clonal expansion and lower generation probabilities than non-associated chains that were equally common. A cluster of highly shared sequence variants was judged likely to be a technical artifact of the sequencing pipeline. Immune exposure information for the cohort was limited to CMV serostatus. A further reported finding was that TCR beta sequences accurately predicted the HLA-A and HLA-B alleles for most subjects in the first cohort. According to a later analysis, TCR association rates differed among HLA loci, with DRB1 alleles showing the most associated TCRs and HLA-C alleles showing the fewest. Some IMGT-functional V segments, including TRBV6-2 and TRBV6-3, could not be told apart with the 87-base-pair reads, so those segments were excluded. Linkage disequilibrium might explain the correlated functional status among segregating V segments, but an unknown experimental factor could not be ruled out. Sequencing depth was assumed to be roughly uniform across donors in the presence/absence analyses, though that assumption may not hold. Cytomegalovirus status was reported to be diagnosed by the classifier with high specificity and sensitivity in both the original and validation cohorts. In a later analysis, several top co-occurrence clusters were reported to appear linked to parvovirus B19, influenza, CMV and Epstein-Barr virus. In an earlier analysis of some 540 of the donors, most TCR beta V segments appeared in productive rearrangements about 87% or about 30% of the time, broadly matching IMGT annotations. A later analysis associated around 16,000 TCR beta sequences with specific HLA alleles at a false discovery rate of 0.05. Because HLA typing was unavailable for some donors at each locus, only the typed subset was used in association tests.

About this clone: What this receptor recognizes is not known. Base qualities are not provided; no much larger clone lies one nucleotide away.

The germline V gene sets CDR1 to MDHEN and CDR2 to SYDVKM. At the junction V is shortened by 1 base and J by 5 bases; bases outside the gene matches: 5. There are 15 amino acids in the CDR3, from cysteine to phenylalanine inclusive. The retained sequence is limited to the CDR3, 45 bases, with the frame set at the first base. The cohort was made up of around 720 healthy bone marrow donors. All cohort members were sampled while nominally healthy, although unrecorded immune exposures were likely present. The donor was CMV seropositive and belonged to the group of more than 250 seropositive cohort members. Every donor gave a peripheral blood sample, and the peripheral blood mononuclear cells from that sample were used for TCR beta sequencing. Genomic DNA extraction from the blood cell samples was performed with the Qiagen DNeasy Blood Extraction Kit. Libraries were made using the immunoSEQ multiplex PCR assay. The multiplex PCR relied on a mix of 60 forward primers for TCR Vbeta segments and 13 reverse primers for TCR Jbeta segments. A multiplex PCR assay on genomic DNA amplified the CDR3 region of rearranged TCR beta genes. The amplified TCR beta libraries were sequenced on the Illumina HiSeq System as 87-base-pair reads. The original methods were these. Across the roughly 670 repertoires, a later analysis counted 80 million or so unique TCR beta chains, around 11 million of which were shared by at least two donors. To remove PCR and sequencing errors, raw reads were error-corrected and collapsed into unique sequences using a nearest-neighbor algorithm that merged closely related sequences. CDR3 sequences were aligned to IMGT reference sequences to assign V, D and J gene segments. For a sequence to be retained, a match of at least six nucleotides was required to both a V gene segment and a J gene segment. A rearrangement counted as productive if the CDR3 had no stop codons and remained in frame with V and J, and every other rearrangement counted as non-productive. Following IMGT convention, CDR3 was defined as the stretch from the second conserved V-encoded cysteine to the conserved J-encoded phenylalanine. Sequences without an unambiguous match to a single V gene segment were excluded from the earlier analysis of about 640 of the donors. An earlier analysis of 587 of the donors classified V segments as functional when productive rearrangements were above 56.7% and as segregating when the standard deviation between donors was above 5%. A statistical classification framework was developed to diagnose cytomegalovirus status using the catalog of TCR beta chain sequences. A later analysis assigned V and J genes by comparing TCR nucleotide sequences with IMGT/GENE-DB human TR gene sequences. In a later analysis, CDR3 sequences and most-parsimonious VDJ recombination scenarios were assigned using the TCRdist pipeline. A later analysis defined each TCR beta chain by its CDR3 amino acid sequence plus V-gene family, and excluded reads lacking a unique V-gene family. In a later analysis, 450 to 600 highly shared, low-generation-probability nucleotide sequences were removed to address suspected cross-contamination and a sequencing artifact. In a later analysis, a clonal expansion index for each public chain was calculated from normalized within-repertoire ranks of inferred template counts. In a later analysis, generation probabilities were computed using a VDJ recombination model fitted to out-of-frame rearrangements, and the results were checked against IGoR. A later analysis scored TCR-TCR, TCR-HLA and TCR-CMV co-occurrence with hypergeometric tests, applying a repertoire-size bias correction to TCR pairs. To estimate false discovery rates, a later analysis permuted the HLA or CMV assignments 20 times. A later analysis grouped co-occurring TCRs with DBSCAN, adding TCRdist sequence similarity when clustering within HLA-allele-positive subsets. Repertoires with fewer than 30,000 or more than 120,000 public chains, plus five repertoires with anomalous nucleotide sharing, were excluded from co-occurrence clustering. In its TCRdb copy, this immuneACCESS table keeps in-frame sequences only and misses some clones. Where compared with another copy, unresolved V genes explain less than half of these, and the others have no known cause. That table furnishes V, J and clone size, whereas the DNA furnished D and trimming. A total of approximately 150,000 clones appear in this sample, more than 65% of them only once. The top ten constitute 2.5% to 3.5% of the sample.

This TCR was sampled from a woman in her forties in good health and CMV-seropositive. The chain couples TRBV28 to TRBJ1-5, and 7 junctional nucleotides match TRBD1. Sequencing was performed on PBMCs. The DNA is TGTGCCAGCAGTTTATCCTCCGGGACAGATCAGCCCCAGCATTTT. This codes for CASSLSSGTDQPQHF.